A selection of T cell receptor beta chains follows, all from one sample in a study of T cell repertoires in cytomegalovirus infection. TCRdb independently ran MiXCR on the reads; one entry per CDR3 protein. The sample gives about 180,000 distinct CDR3 sequences, 13% to 15% of which show up once; 27% is in the top ten. Sequenced sample: PBMCs. These receptors came from a human donor in good health (CMV status not recorded). Some clones in this sample may be carry-over from other donors' samples. CDR3s include the opening cysteine and the closing phenylalanine or tryptophan.

j_call | v_call | cdr3_aa
TRBJ1-1 | TRBV15 | CATSPMTIPGTEAFF
TRBJ2-2 | TRBV7-2 | CASSLWSLGLNTGELFF
TRBJ2-4 | TRBV6-1 | CASYISYF
TRBJ2-1 | TRBV20-1 | CSARDRGLAGSHEQFF
TRBJ2-5 | TRBV4-1 | CASSQDVETQYF
TRBJ1-1 | TRBV29-1 | CSVGRVTMNTEAFF
TRBJ2-1 | TRBV7-3 | CASSQQGANEQFF
TRBJ2-6 | TRBV5-5 | CASSLFLANSGANVLTF
TRBJ1-2 | TRBV7-6 | CASSPGGFHGYTF
TRBJ2-5 | TRBV14 | CASSPFYRGKVETQYF
TRBJ2-1 | TRBV4-1 | CASSQADGRYNEQFF
TRBJ1-1 | TRBV19 | CASSIVPGVNTEAFF
TRBJ2-7 | TRBV7-9 | CASSSDRQGTYEQYF
TRBJ2-5 | TRBV7-9 | CASTFNLGLYQETQYF
TRBJ1-6 | TRBV2 | CASSALLRNSPLHF
TRBJ1-5 | TRBV7-6 | CASSLFGQPQHF
TRBJ2-3 | TRBV5-1 | CASSLPRDRATDTQYF
TRBJ2-2 | TRBV19 | CASERETTGELFF
TRBJ2-1 | TRBV24-1 | CATSDLHGDKTYNEQFF
TRBJ2-5 | TRBV27 | CASSFWTSGGPGTQYF
TRBJ1-1 | TRBV7-3 | CASSFGGGTEAFF
TRBJ2-7 | TRBV20-1 | CSARDPKGSSYEQYF
TRBJ2-4 | TRBV7-8 | CASSLIPKNIQYF
TRBJ2-2 | TRBV28 | CASSLRVAMGTGELFF
TRBJ2-1 | TRBV20-1 | CSARVHRGVTYNEQFF
TRBJ2-7 | TRBV5-4 | CASSLQGRRNDEQYF
TRBJ2-7 | TRBV27 | CASSLDVSYEQYF
TRBJ1-2 | TRBV6-5 | CASMGGGKSWVGYTF